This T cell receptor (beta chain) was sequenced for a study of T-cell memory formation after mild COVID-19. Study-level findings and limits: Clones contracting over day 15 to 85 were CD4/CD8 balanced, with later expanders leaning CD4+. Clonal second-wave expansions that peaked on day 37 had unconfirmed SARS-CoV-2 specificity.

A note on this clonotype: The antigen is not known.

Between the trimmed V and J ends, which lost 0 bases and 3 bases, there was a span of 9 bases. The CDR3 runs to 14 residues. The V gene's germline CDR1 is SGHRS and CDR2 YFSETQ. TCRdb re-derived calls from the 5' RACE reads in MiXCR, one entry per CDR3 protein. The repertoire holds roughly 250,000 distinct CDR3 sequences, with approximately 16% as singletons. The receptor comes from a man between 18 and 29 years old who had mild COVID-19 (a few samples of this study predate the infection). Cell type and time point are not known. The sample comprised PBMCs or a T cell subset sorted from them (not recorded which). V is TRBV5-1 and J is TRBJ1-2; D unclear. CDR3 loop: CASSLASGDYGYTF. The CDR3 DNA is TGCGCCAGCAGCTTGGCCTCGGGTGACTATGGCTACACCTTC.